This T cell receptor beta chain was captured by sequencing in a study of blood T cell repertoires in COVID-19. Study-wide context: The cDNA or gDNA used as material had been derived from T cells, B-cell-depleted T cells, or PBMCs.

Sequencing was performed with immunoSEQ multiplex PCR; in TCRdb, only in-frame clones are kept and a portion is missing. The repertoire holds under 45,000 clones, with approximately 90% as singletons. Germline CDR1 and CDR2: MNHEY and SVGAGI. The CDR3 is made up of 15 amino acids. V was pared by 7 bases and J by 5 bases, with 15 bases between. The receptor's source is a woman of 80 years or more in a cohort sampled during active or convalescent COVID-19. The J gene is TRBJ1-6, the V gene TRBV6-5, with D perhaps matching TRBD1 (6 bases). Sequenced sample: peripheral blood. Here the CDR3 DNA reads TGTGCCAGCACCAGGGGAGACAGAAATAATTCACCCCTCCACTTT. Its protein product is CASTRGDRNNSPLHF.